This is a list of T cell receptor beta chains from one sample in a study of blood T cell repertoires in COVID-19. Profiling relied on immunoSEQ multiplex PCR, and the TCRdb table lists in-frame clones only, not all of them. Of about 310,000 clones in the sample, roughly 86% are singletons; the top ten hold about 8.4%. Sequenced: PBMCs or T cells enriched from blood (not recorded which). The origin of the receptors is a woman aged 25 to 39 who had recovered from COVID-19. Both conserved end residues are part of each CDR3. D genes are given only for firm matches. For some rows the clone size is stated as once, few or many, or as a class when expanded; others skip it.

J gene: TRBJ1-1; D gene: .; V gene: TRBV18; CDR3 length: 14; clone size: .; CDR3 DNA: TGTGCCAGCTCACCTGTTAGCGGGGACACTGAAGCTTTCTTT; CDR3 protein: CASSPVSGDTEAFF
J gene: TRBJ1-4; D gene: .; V gene: TRBV27; CDR3 length: 16; clone size: few; CDR3 DNA: TGTGCCAGCAGTCCCCCTGGACTGGCGGAGGGGGAAAAACTGTTTTTT; CDR3 protein: CASSPPGLAEGEKLFF
J gene: TRBJ2-2; D gene: .; V gene: TRBV2; CDR3 length: 13; clone size: .; CDR3 DNA: TGTGCCAGCAGGAGGACGAACACCGGGGAGCTGTTTTTT; CDR3 protein: CASRRTNTGELFF
J gene: TRBJ2-5; D gene: .; V gene: TRBV14; CDR3 length: 13; clone size: .; CDR3 DNA: TGTGCCAGCAGCCAAGTCATCGGGGAGACCCAGTACTTC; CDR3 protein: CASSQVIGETQYF
J gene: TRBJ1-1; D gene: .; V gene: TRBV19; CDR3 length: 15; clone size: .; CDR3 DNA: TGTGCCAGTAGTAGGGTCCCAGGGGTTAGCACTGAAGCTTTCTTT; CDR3 protein: CASSRVPGVSTEAFF
J gene: TRBJ2-5; D gene: .; V gene: TRBV6-5; CDR3 length: 14; clone size: .; CDR3 DNA: TGTGCCAGCAGAATCAGCGGGCCCCAAGAGACCCAGTACTTC; CDR3 protein: CASRISGPQETQYF
J gene: TRBJ2-5; D gene: TRBD1; V gene: TRBV6-5; CDR3 length: 14; clone size: once; CDR3 DNA: TGTGCCAGCAGTAGACAGGGGTTCGGAGAGACCCAGTACTTC; CDR3 protein: CASSRQGFGETQYF
J gene: TRBJ2-3; D gene: TRBD1; V gene: TRBV29-1; CDR3 length: 14; clone size: .; CDR3 DNA: TGCAGCGTTGGGGTACAGGGGCCCACAGATACGCAGTATTTT; CDR3 protein: CSVGVQGPTDTQYF
J gene: TRBJ1-2; D gene: TRBD1; V gene: TRBV9; CDR3 length: 13; clone size: few; CDR3 DNA: TGTGCCAGCAGCGCGACAGGGGTCTATGGCTACACCTTC; CDR3 protein: CASSATGVYGYTF
J gene: TRBJ2-7; D gene: .; V gene: TRBV28; CDR3 length: 14; clone size: .; CDR3 DNA: TGTGCCAGCAGTTTCCGTAGGGGAATGTGGGAGCAGTACTTC; CDR3 protein: CASSFRRGMWEQYF
J gene: TRBJ1-5; D gene: .; V gene: TRBV6-5; CDR3 length: 14; clone size: .; CDR3 DNA: TGTGCCAGCAGTCCACGGACAGGCAATCAGCCCCAGCATTTT; CDR3 protein: CASSPRTGNQPQHF
J gene: TRBJ1-5; D gene: .; V gene: TRBV27; CDR3 length: 15; clone size: .; CDR3 DNA: TGTGCCAGCAGTTTACACAACCTCGGGGGTCAGCCCCAGCATTTT; CDR3 protein: CASSLHNLGGQPQHF
J gene: TRBJ2-1; D gene: TRBD2; V gene: TRBV28; CDR3 length: 18; clone size: .; CDR3 DNA: TGTGCCAGCAGTTTATGGCCCCGGGTAGCGGGCGCTTACAATGAGCAGTTCTTC; CDR3 protein: CASSLWPRVAGAYNEQFF
J gene: TRBJ2-1; D gene: TRBD2; V gene: TRBV9; CDR3 length: 14; clone size: .; CDR3 DNA: TGTGCCAGCAGCGTAGGTCTAGCGGGGCTCGAGCAGTTCTTC; CDR3 protein: CASSVGLAGLEQFF
J gene: TRBJ2-7; D gene: .; V gene: TRBV30; CDR3 length: 16; clone size: .; CDR3 DNA: TGTGCCTGGAGACCCGTGCCCGACAGGTGCCTATACGAGCAGTACTTC; CDR3 protein: CAWRPVPDRCLYEQYF
J gene: TRBJ1-2; D gene: TRBD1; V gene: TRBV29-1; CDR3 length: 16; clone size: .; CDR3 DNA: TGCAGCGTATCCAAGCGGACGGGACAGGGATTAGATGGCTACACCTTC; CDR3 protein: CSVSKRTGQGLDGYTF
J gene: TRBJ1-5; D gene: .; V gene: TRBV7-6; CDR3 length: 15; clone size: few; CDR3 DNA: TGTGCCAGCAGCTTAGCGCCGGGACTTAATCAGCCCCAGCATTTT; CDR3 protein: CASSLAPGLNQPQHF
J gene: TRBJ2-1; D gene: .; V gene: TRBV4-3; CDR3 length: 16; clone size: .; CDR3 DNA: TGCGCCAGCAGCCAGAGCGGGTACAGCTCCTACAATGAGCAGTTCTTC; CDR3 protein: CASSQSGYSSYNEQFF
J gene: TRBJ1-1; D gene: .; V gene: TRBV3-1/TRBV3-2; CDR3 length: 16; clone size: .; CDR3 DNA: TGTGCCAGCAGCCAAGCCCCAGGACCGGGAAACACTGAAGCTTTCTTT; CDR3 protein: CASSQAPGPGNTEAFF
J gene: TRBJ1-1; D gene: TRBD1; V gene: TRBV6-4; CDR3 length: 15; clone size: .; CDR3 DNA: TGTGCCAGCAGTGACTCAGGGCAGGGGGCAACTGAAGCTTTCTTT; CDR3 protein: CASSDSGQGATEAFF
J gene: TRBJ1-1; D gene: TRBD1; V gene: TRBV6-5; CDR3 length: 13; clone size: .; CDR3 DNA: TGTGCCACCCGACAGGGGCTGAACACTGAAGCTTTCTTT; CDR3 protein: CATRQGLNTEAFF
J gene: TRBJ1-6; D gene: .; V gene: TRBV10-3; CDR3 length: 12; clone size: once; CDR3 DNA: TGTGCCATCACCTCAGGGAATTCACCCCTCCACTTT; CDR3 protein: CAITSGNSPLHF
J gene: TRBJ2-7; D gene: TRBD2; V gene: TRBV2; CDR3 length: 13; clone size: .; CDR3 DNA: TGTGCCAGCAGTGAGACTAGCGGGAGGGCCGAGTACTTC; CDR3 protein: CASSETSGRAEYF
J gene: TRBJ1-2; D gene: TRBD1; V gene: TRBV3-1/TRBV3-2; CDR3 length: 13; clone size: .; CDR3 DNA: TGTGCCAGCAGCCCAGGGGGTCCGGTTGGCTACACCTTC; CDR3 protein: CASSPGGPVGYTF
J gene: TRBJ1-2; D gene: .; V gene: TRBV30; CDR3 length: 13; clone size: once; CDR3 DNA: TGTGCCTGGTACAGGGAGCCGAGGTCGAGCTACACCTTC; CDR3 protein: CAWYREPRSSYTF
J gene: TRBJ1-3; D gene: .; V gene: TRBV30; CDR3 length: 17; clone size: .; CDR3 DNA: TGTGCCTGGAGTCGAAAGGAGGAGTACAACTCTGGAAACACCATATATTTT; CDR3 protein: CAWSRKEEYNSGNTIYF
J gene: TRBJ1-1; D gene: TRBD1; V gene: TRBV10-3; CDR3 length: 16; clone size: .; CDR3 DNA: TGTGCCATCAGTGAGTCGGAGGGGGCAGGAAACACTGAAGCTTTCTTT; CDR3 protein: CAISESEGAGNTEAFF
J gene: TRBJ1-5; D gene: TRBD1; V gene: TRBV5-6; CDR3 length: 15; clone size: .; CDR3 DNA: TGTGCCAGCAGCTTCGGCAGGGGGCTAAGGCAGCCCCAGCATTTT; CDR3 protein: CASSFGRGLRQPQHF
J gene: TRBJ1-5; D gene: .; V gene: TRBV13; CDR3 length: 15; clone size: .; CDR3 DNA: TGTGCCAGCAGCTCCCAGAGCGTCGGATCCCAGCCCCAGCATTTT; CDR3 protein: CASSSQSVGSQPQHF
J gene: TRBJ1-1; D gene: TRBD1; V gene: TRBV5-1; CDR3 length: 13; clone size: .; CDR3 DNA: TGCGCCAGCAGCTTACGACAGGGGGAGGAAGCTTTCTTT; CDR3 protein: CASSLRQGEEAFF
J gene: TRBJ1-6; D gene: .; V gene: TRBV2; CDR3 length: 12; clone size: .; CDR3 DNA: TGTGCCAGCAGGGGGCTTGGTTCACCCCTCCACTTT; CDR3 protein: CASRGLGSPLHF
J gene: TRBJ2-3; D gene: .; V gene: TRBV3-1/TRBV3-2; CDR3 length: 13; clone size: .; CDR3 DNA: TGTGCCAGCAGCCAAGACCATCGAGGAGGGCAGTATTTT; CDR3 protein: CASSQDHRGGQYF
J gene: TRBJ2-3; D gene: .; V gene: TRBV7-3; CDR3 length: 13; clone size: .; CDR3 DNA: TGTGCCAGCAGCTCAAACGTCGGGGATACGCAGTATTTT; CDR3 protein: CASSSNVGDTQYF
J gene: TRBJ1-2; D gene: .; V gene: TRBV10-3; CDR3 length: 16; clone size: .; CDR3 DNA: TGTGCCATCAGACAACAATCCCGGGACTCCTACTATGGCTACACCTTC; CDR3 protein: CAIRQQSRDSYYGYTF
J gene: TRBJ1-2; D gene: .; V gene: TRBV7-9; CDR3 length: 14; clone size: .; CDR3 DNA: TGTGCCAGCAGCTTAGCCCAGGGGTACTATGGCTACACCTTC; CDR3 protein: CASSLAQGYYGYTF
J gene: TRBJ2-3; D gene: .; V gene: TRBV24-1; CDR3 length: 13; clone size: .; CDR3 DNA: TGTGCCACCAGTTTTACAAACACAGATACGCAGTATTTT; CDR3 protein: CATSFTNTDTQYF
J gene: TRBJ2-1; D gene: TRBD2; V gene: TRBV28; CDR3 length: 15; clone size: .; CDR3 DNA: TGTGCCAGCAGTTCTAGCGGGATCCCCTACAATGAGCAGTTCTTC; CDR3 protein: CASSSSGIPYNEQFF
J gene: TRBJ2-7; D gene: .; V gene: TRBV28; CDR3 length: 14; clone size: .; CDR3 DNA: TGTGCCAGCAGCAAAGGGGGACCGTACTACGAGCAGTACTTC; CDR3 protein: CASSKGGPYYEQYF
J gene: TRBJ1-1; D gene: TRBD1; V gene: TRBV5-1; CDR3 length: 13; clone size: .; CDR3 DNA: TGCGCCAGCAGCAGTGGGACAGCCCGTCAAGCTTTCTTT; CDR3 protein: CASSSGTARQAFF
J gene: TRBJ1-5; D gene: TRBD1; V gene: TRBV4-2; CDR3 length: 17; clone size: .; CDR3 DNA: TGTGCCAGCAGCCAATCTCGAGGAGGGACAGTAAATCAGCCCCAGCATTTT; CDR3 protein: CASSQSRGGTVNQPQHF
J gene: TRBJ2-7; D gene: TRBD2; V gene: TRBV18; CDR3 length: 14; clone size: .; CDR3 DNA: TGTGCCAGCTCACCAACTAGCGGGACGTACGAGCAGTACTTC; CDR3 protein: CASSPTSGTYEQYF
J gene: TRBJ2-7; D gene: .; V gene: TRBV21-1; CDR3 length: 13; clone size: .; CDR3 DNA: TGTGCCACTCCGGGACAGACAGATTACGAGCAGTACTTC; CDR3 protein: CATPGQTDYEQYF
J gene: TRBJ2-5; D gene: TRBD2; V gene: TRBV29-1; CDR3 length: 14; clone size: once; CDR3 DNA: TGCAGCGTTTTGACTAGCGGGGGATCTGAAACCCAGTACTTC; CDR3 protein: CSVLTSGGSETQYF
J gene: TRBJ2-1; D gene: TRBD2; V gene: TRBV28; CDR3 length: 14; clone size: .; CDR3 DNA: TGTGCCAGCAGCCAAGCGGGAGTAAGCAATGAGCAGTTCTTC; CDR3 protein: CASSQAGVSNEQFF
J gene: TRBJ1-1; D gene: .; V gene: TRBV29-1; CDR3 length: 11; clone size: .; CDR3 DNA: TGCAGCGTTGAAGGACAGTATGGTGATTTCTTT; CDR3 protein: CSVEGQYGDFF